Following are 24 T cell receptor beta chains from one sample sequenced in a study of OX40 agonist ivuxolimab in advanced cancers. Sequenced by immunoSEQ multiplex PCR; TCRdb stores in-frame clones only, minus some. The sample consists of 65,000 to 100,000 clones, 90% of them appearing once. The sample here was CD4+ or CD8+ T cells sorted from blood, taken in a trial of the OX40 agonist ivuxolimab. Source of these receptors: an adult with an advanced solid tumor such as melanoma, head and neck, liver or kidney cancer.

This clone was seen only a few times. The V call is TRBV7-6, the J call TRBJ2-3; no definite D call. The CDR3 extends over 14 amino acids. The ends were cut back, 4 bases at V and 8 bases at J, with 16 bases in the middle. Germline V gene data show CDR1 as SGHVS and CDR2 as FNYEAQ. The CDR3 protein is CASSSGLSEATQYF. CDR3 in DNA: TGTGCCAGCAGCTCGGGCCTCAGCGAAGCTACGCAGTATTTT. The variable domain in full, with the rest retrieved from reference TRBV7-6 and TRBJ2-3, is GAGVSQSPRYKVTKRGQDVALRCDPISGHVSLYWYRQALGQGPEFLTYFNYEAQQDKSGLPNDRFSAERPEGSISTLTIQRTEQRDSAMYRCASSSGLSEATQYFGPGTRLTVL.

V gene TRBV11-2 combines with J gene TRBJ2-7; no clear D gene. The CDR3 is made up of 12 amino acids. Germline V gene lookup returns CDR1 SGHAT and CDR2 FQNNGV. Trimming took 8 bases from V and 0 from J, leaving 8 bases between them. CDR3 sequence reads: CASGSSSYEQYF. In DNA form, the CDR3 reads TGTGCCAGCGGCAGTAGCTCCTACGAGCAGTACTTC.

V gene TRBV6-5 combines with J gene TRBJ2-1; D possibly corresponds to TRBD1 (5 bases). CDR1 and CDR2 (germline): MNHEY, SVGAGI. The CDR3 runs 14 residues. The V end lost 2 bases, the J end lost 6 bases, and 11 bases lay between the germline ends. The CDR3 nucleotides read TGTGCCAGCAGTTACCTAGGGGCTAGCAATGAGCAGTTCTTC. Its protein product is CASSYLGASNEQFF.

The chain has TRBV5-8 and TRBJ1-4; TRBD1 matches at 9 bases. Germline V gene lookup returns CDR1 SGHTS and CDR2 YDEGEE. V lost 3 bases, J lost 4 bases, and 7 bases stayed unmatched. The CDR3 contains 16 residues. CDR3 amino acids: CASSSDRGHLNEKLFF. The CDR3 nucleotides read TGTGCCAGCAGCTCGGACAGGGGCCATCTTAATGAAAAACTGTTTTTT.

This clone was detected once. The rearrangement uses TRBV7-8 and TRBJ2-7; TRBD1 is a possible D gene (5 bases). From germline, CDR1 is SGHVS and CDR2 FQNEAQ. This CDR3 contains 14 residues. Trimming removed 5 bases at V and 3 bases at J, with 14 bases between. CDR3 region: CASSRTWQGYEQYF. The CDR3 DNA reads TGTGCCAGCAGCCGTACCTGGCAGGGCTACGAGCAGTACTTC.

CDR3 bases: TGTGCCAGCAGCTTAGCCTTATTCGGGGAGCTGTTTTTT. It is translated as CASSLALFGELFF. The chain uses TRBV7-9 and TRBJ2-2; no firm D call. The length of the CDR3 is 13 residues. Germline V gene lookup returns CDR1 SEHNR and CDR2 FQNEAQ (reference sequence). Trimming took off 0 bases at V and 7 bases at J, with 6 bases between the two ends.

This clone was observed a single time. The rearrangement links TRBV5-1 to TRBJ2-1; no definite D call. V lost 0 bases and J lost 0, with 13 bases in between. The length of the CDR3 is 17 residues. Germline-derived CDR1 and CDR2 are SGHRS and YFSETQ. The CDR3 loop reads CASSLATDGSSYNEQFF. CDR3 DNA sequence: TGCGCCAGCAGCTTGGCGACCGACGGCAGCTCCTACAATGAGCAGTTCTTC. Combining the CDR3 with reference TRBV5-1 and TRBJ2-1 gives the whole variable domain KAGVTQTPRYLIKTRGQQVTLSCSPISGHRSVSWYQQTPGQGLQFLFEYFSETQRNKGNFPGRFSGRQFSNSRSEMNVSTLELGDSALYLCASSLATDGSSYNEQFFGPGTRLTVL.

CDR3 sequence (DNA): TGTGCCAGCAGTTCATTAGGACTAGCGGGGGCTAGGGAGCAGTTCTTC. This gives the protein CASSSLGLAGAREQFF. The chain recombines TRBV6-5 with TRBJ2-1; 13 nucleotides line up with TRBD2. V shed 4 bases and J 10 bases; nucleotides not matched to a gene: 10. This CDR3 has 16 amino acids. Per germline, CDR1 MNHEY and CDR2 SVGAGI.

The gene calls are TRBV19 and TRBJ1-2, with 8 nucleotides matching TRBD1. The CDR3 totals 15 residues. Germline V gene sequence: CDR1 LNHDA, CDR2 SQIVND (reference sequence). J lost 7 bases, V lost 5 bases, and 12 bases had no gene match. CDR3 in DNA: TGTGCCAGTAGTGGGGGGACGGACAGGGTGGCTGGCTACACCTTC. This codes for CASSGGTDRVAGYTF.

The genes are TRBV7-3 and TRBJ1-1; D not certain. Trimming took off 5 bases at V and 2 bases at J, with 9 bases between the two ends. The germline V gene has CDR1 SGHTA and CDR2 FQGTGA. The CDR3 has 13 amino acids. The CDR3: CASSPGPNTEAFF. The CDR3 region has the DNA TGTGCCAGCAGCCCGGGCCCTAACACTGAAGCTTTCTTT.

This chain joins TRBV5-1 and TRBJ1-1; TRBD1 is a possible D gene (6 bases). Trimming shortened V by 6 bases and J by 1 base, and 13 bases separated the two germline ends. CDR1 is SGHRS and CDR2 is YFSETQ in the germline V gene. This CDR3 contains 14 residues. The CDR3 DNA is TGCGCCAGCACCCCCGGGACAACGAACACTGAAGCTTTCTTT. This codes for CASTPGTTNTEAFF.

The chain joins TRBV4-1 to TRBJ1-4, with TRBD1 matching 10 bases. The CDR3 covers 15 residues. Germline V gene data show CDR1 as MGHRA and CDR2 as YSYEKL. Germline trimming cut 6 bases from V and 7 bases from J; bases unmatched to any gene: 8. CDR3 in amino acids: CASSRQGALGEKLFF. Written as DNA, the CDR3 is TGCGCCAGCAGTCGACAGGGGGCGCTTGGTGAAAAACTGTTTTTT.

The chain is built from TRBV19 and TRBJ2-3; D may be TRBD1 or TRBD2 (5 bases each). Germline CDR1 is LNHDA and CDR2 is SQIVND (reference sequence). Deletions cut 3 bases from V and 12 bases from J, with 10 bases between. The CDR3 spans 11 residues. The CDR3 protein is CASSMMGVQYF. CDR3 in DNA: TGTGCCAGTAGTATGATGGGGGTACAGTATTTT.

CDR3: CASSQEFRRETQYF. In nucleotides, the CDR3 is TGTGCCAGCAGCCAAGAGTTCAGGAGAGAGACCCAGTACTTC. The rearrangement joins TRBV4-2 to TRBJ2-5; D call uncertain. CDR3 size: 14 residues. The germline CDR1 and CDR2 sequences are LGHNA and YNFKEQ. V dropped 0 bases and J dropped 4 bases, with 9 bases sitting between them.

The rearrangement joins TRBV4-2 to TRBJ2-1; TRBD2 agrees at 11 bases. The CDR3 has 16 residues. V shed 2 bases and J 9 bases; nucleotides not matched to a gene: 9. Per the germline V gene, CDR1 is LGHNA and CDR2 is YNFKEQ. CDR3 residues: CASSQLKLAGAAEQFF. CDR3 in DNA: TGTGCCAGCAGCCAATTGAAACTAGCGGGGGCAGCTGAGCAGTTCTTC.

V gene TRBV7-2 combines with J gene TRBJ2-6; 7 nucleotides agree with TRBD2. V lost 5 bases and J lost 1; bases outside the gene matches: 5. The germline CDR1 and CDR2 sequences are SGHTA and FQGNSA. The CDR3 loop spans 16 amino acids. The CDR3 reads CASSPQLASGANVLTF. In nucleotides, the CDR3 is TGTGCCAGCAGCCCACAACTAGCGTCTGGGGCCAACGTCCTGACTTTC.

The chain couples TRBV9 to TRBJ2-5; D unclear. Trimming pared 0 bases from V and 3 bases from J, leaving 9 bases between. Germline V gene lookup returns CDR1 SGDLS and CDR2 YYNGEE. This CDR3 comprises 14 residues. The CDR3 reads CASSVDSQEETQYF. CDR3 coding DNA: TGTGCCAGCAGCGTAGATTCCCAGGAAGAGACCCAGTACTTC. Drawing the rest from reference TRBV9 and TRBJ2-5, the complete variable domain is DSGVTQTPKHLITATGQRVTLRCSPRSGDLSVYWYQQSLDQGLQFLIQYYNGEERAKGNILERFSAQQFPDLHSELNLSSLELGDSALYFCASSVDSQEETQYFGPGTRLLVL.

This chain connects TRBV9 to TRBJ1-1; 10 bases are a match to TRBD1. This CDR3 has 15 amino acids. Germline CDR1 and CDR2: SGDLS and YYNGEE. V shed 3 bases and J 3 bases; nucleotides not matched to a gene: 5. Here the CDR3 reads CASSGTGGGYTEAFF. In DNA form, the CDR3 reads TGTGCCAGCAGCGGGACAGGGGGAGGCTACACTGAAGCTTTCTTT.

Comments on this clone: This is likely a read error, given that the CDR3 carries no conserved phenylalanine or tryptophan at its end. DNA for the CDR3: TGTGCCAGCAGCTTAACCCCAGGGGGCTTTACTGAAGCTTTCCTT. Its translation: CASSLTPGGFTEAFL. The chain carries TRBV11-2 and TRBJ1-1, with 8 bases lining up with TRBD1. Trimming took 2 bases from V and 5 from J; bases not matched to a gene: 7. CDR1 and CDR2 from the germline V gene are SGHAT and FQNNGV. The CDR3 runs to 15 residues.

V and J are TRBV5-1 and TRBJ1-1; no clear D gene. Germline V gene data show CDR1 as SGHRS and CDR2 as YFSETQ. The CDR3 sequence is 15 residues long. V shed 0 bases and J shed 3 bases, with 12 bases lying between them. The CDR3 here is CASSLGVTRDTEAFF. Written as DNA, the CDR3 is TGCGCCAGCAGCTTGGGGGTCACTAGGGACACTGAAGCTTTCTTT.

CDR3 protein: CASSSPEGARGNEQFF. CDR3 nucleotides: TGTGCCAGCAGCTCCCCCGAGGGGGCGCGTGGGAATGAGCAGTTCTTC. V usage is TRBV5-4 and J usage is TRBJ2-1; 7 nucleotides match TRBD1. Germline assignment: CDR1 SGHNT and CDR2 YYREEE (reference sequence). The V and J ends lost 3 bases and 7 bases, in that order; junction bases with no gene match: 13. The CDR3 covers 16 residues.

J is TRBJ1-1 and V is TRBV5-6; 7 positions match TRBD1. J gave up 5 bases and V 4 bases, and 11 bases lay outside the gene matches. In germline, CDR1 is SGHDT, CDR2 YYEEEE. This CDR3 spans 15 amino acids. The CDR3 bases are TGTGCCAGCAGCCCTTCGACAGGGCGGTATACTGAAGCTTTCTTT. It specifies CASSPSTGRYTEAFF.

The CDR3 DNA follows: TGTGCCAGCAGCTTAGCAGACGAGCAGTACGTC. Translated, it gives CASSLADEQYV. The V and J genes are TRBV7-9 and TRBJ2-7; D gene ambiguous. Per germline, CDR1 SEHNR and CDR2 FQNEAQ (reference sequence). The germline V and J ends were trimmed by 0 bases and 5 bases, with 2 bases remaining between them. The CDR3 runs 11 residues.

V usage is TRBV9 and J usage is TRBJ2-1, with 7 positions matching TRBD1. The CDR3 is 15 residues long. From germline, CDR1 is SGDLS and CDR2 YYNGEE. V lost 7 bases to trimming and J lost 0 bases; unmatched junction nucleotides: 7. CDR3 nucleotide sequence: TGTGCCAGCGCAGGGGGACCCGGCTCCTACAATGAGCAGTTCTTC. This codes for CASAGGPGSYNEQFF.